The 21 T cell receptor beta chains listed next were all sequenced from one sample in a study of T cell changes during pregnancy in multiple sclerosis (dated by TCRdb to the late 2010s). The library was prepared using the immunoSEQ multiplex PCR assay. The table comes from immuneACCESS by way of TCRdb, which keeps in-frame sequences with V and J called. Part of the clones is missing from these tables; in studies checked, under half for an unresolved V gene and the rest for unknown reasons. A total of under 80,000 clones appear in this sample, 92% of them only once. The ten largest clonotypes hold around 2.3% of the sample. The source was peripheral blood, collected before pregnancy. The source of these receptors is a female donor with multiple sclerosis, enrolled in a pregnancy study.

This chain links TRBV6-1 with TRBJ1-3; 8 bases match TRBD1. CDR3 length: 19 amino acids. The junction had 16 bases not matched to a gene; V was cut back by 2 bases and J by 4 bases. Germline CDR1 MNHNS, CDR2 SASEGT. In DNA form, the CDR3 reads TGTGCCAGCAGTGAATTTGCCCGGACAGGGACGTATTGGGGAAACACCATATATTTT. Its translation is CASSEFARTGTYWGNTIYF.

The chain employs TRBV7-2 and TRBJ1-5, with D possibly being TRBD1 (5 bases). With 0 bases removed from V and 0 bases from J, the gap between germline ends came to 9 bases. This CDR3 has 16 residues. Germline V gene data show CDR1 as SGHTA and CDR2 as FQGNSA. The DNA for the CDR3 is TGTGCCAGCAGCTTAGCGGGGACTTATAGCAATCAGCCCCAGCATTTT. This sequence encodes CASSLAGTYSNQPQHF.

The J gene is TRBJ1-2, the V gene TRBV6-5; TRBD1 aligns across 7 bases. Looked up from germline, CDR1 is MNHEY and CDR2 is SVGAGI. After removal of 6 bases from V and 5 bases from J, the junction contained 9 bases not matched to a gene. This CDR3 has 14 residues. The CDR3 bases are TGTGCCAGCAGGCGGGGGGACAGCTTGTATGGCTACACCTTC. It is translated as CASRRGDSLYGYTF.

The chain links TRBV28 to TRBJ1-5, with D possibly matching TRBD1 (6 bases). The CDR3 runs to 15 residues. In germline, CDR1 is MDHEN, CDR2 SYDVKM. Trimming took 6 bases from V and 0 from J, leaving 12 bases between them. CDR3 protein: CASSLGTTSNQPQHF. CDR3 bases: TGTGCCAGCAGCCTCGGGACAACTAGCAATCAGCCCCAGCATTTT.

This clone has a handful of counts. The chain couples TRBV28 to TRBJ2-5; a weak D match, TRBD1 (6 bases). Trimming shortened V by 2 bases and J by 1 base, and 17 bases separated the two germline ends. This CDR3 contains 17 residues. CDR1 is MDHEN, CDR2 SYDVKM, per germline. As DNA, the CDR3 is TGTGCCAGCAGTTTAAGGTGGCAGGGGTTGTCCCAAGAGACCCAGTACTTC. The encoded protein is CASSLRWQGLSQETQYF.

The genes are TRBV5-1 and TRBJ2-7, with 7 bases that match TRBD1. The V and J ends lost 4 bases and 1 base, in that order; junction bases with no gene match: 5. The CDR3 spans 14 residues. CDR1 SGHRS and CDR2 YFSETQ come from the germline V gene. CDR3 DNA: TGCGCCAGCAGCCTTTTGGGACAGTCCTACGAGCAGTACTTC. Its protein is CASSLLGQSYEQYF.

This chain connects TRBV15 to TRBJ1-2; D unclear. The CDR3 loop spans 12 amino acids. Germline CDR1 is LNHNV and CDR2 is YYDKDF (reference sequence). The V end was cut by 5 bases, the J end by 7 bases, with 11 bases between. CDR3 in amino acids: CATSSSGTGYTF. In DNA form, the CDR3 reads TGTGCCACCAGCTCATCGGGAACTGGCTACACCTTC.

This rearrangement joins TRBV5-6 to TRBJ2-3, with D maybe TRBD2 (6 bases). Germline-derived CDR1 and CDR2 are SGHDT and YYEEEE. The CDR3 loop spans 17 amino acids. V lost 1 base to trimming and J lost 3 bases, with 18 bases between them. CDR3 bases: TGTGCCAGCAGCTTGATCGGGTCTTTAGCGGAGACAGATACGCAGTATTTT. This codes for CASSLIGSLAETDTQYF. Filled out from reference TRBV5-6 and TRBJ2-3, the complete variable domain reads DAGVTQSPTHLIKTRGQQVTLRCSPKSGHDTVSWYQQALGQGPQFIFQYYEEEERQRGNFPDRFSGHQFPNYSSELNVNALLLGDSALYLCASSLIGSLAETDTQYFGPGTRLTVL.

The chain has TRBV11-3 and TRBJ2-1, with TRBD1 matching over 7 bases. The CDR3 is made up of 18 amino acids. The V and J ends lost 5 bases and 0 bases, in that order; junction bases with no gene match: 13. Per the germline V gene, CDR1 is SGHNT and CDR2 is YENEEA. The CDR3 loop reads CASSPGGDPRSSYNEQFF. The CDR3 nucleotides read TGTGCCAGCAGCCCAGGGGGAGACCCCCGAAGCTCCTACAATGAGCAGTTCTTC.

V is TRBV6-5 and J is TRBJ2-2; the D gene is possibly TRBD1 (6 bases). V gave up 6 bases and J gave up 2 bases, with 13 bases separating them. CDR3 size: 15 residues. Germline V gene data show CDR1 as MNHEY and CDR2 as SVGAGI. The CDR3 sequence: CASRMGARNTGELFF. The CDR3 nucleotides are TGTGCCAGCAGGATGGGGGCTCGAAACACCGGGGAGCTGTTTTTT.

The chain employs TRBV7-8 and TRBJ1-5; unclear D gene. V gave up 5 bases and J gave up 4 bases, with 12 bases separating them. Germline lookup yields CDR1 SGHVS and CDR2 FQNEAQ. The CDR3 has 14 amino acids. DNA of the CDR3: TGTGCCAGCAGCCGCCACTTGAATAATCAGCCCCAGCATTTT. Translating it yields CASSRHLNNQPQHF.

This clone appeared a few times. This chain joins TRBV2 and TRBJ1-1; D might be TRBD1 (6 bases). Germline V gives CDR1 SNHLY, CDR2 FYNNEI. V lost 4 bases and J lost 2, with 14 bases in between. The CDR3 is 15 amino acids. CDR3 DNA sequence: TGTGCCAGCAGTGTAGGGGGTGTATTAAACACTGAAGCTTTCTTT. It encodes CASSVGGVLNTEAFF.

The V and J genes are TRBV19 and TRBJ2-1; 7 bases align to TRBD2. The J segment lost 0 bases and the V segment lost 9 bases, leaving 8 bases of the junction unmatched. Germline V gives CDR1 LNHDA, CDR2 SQIVND (reference sequence). This CDR3 comprises 15 residues. CDR3 sequence: CASRTGTNSYNEQFF. The CDR3, as DNA: TGTGCCAGCAGAACCGGGACTAACTCCTACAATGAGCAGTTCTTC.

This clone has a handful of counts. The chain recombines TRBV2 with TRBJ1-1, with 7 bases that match TRBD1. The CDR3 extends over 13 amino acids. Germline V lookup: CDR1 SNHLY, CDR2 FYNNEI. With 4 bases clipped from V and 4 bases from J, the junction kept 3 bases outside the gene matches. CDR3 region: CASSAGQRTEAFF. The CDR3 region has the DNA TGTGCCAGCAGTGCGGGACAGCGCACTGAAGCTTTCTTT.

The chain links TRBV19 to TRBJ2-1; TRBD2 is a possible D gene (5 bases). V lost 0 bases, J lost 0 bases, and 12 bases lay in between. CDR3 length: 17 residues. Per germline, CDR1 LNHDA and CDR2 SQIVND (reference sequence). CDR3 in amino acids: CASSIDLLGSSYNEQFF. The CDR3 DNA reads TGTGCCAGTAGTATAGATCTATTGGGGAGCTCCTACAATGAGCAGTTCTTC. The full variable domain, in which reference TRBV19 and TRBJ2-1 provide the parts outside the CDR3, is DGGITQSPKYLFRKEGQNVTLSCEQNLNHDAMYWYRQDPGQGLRLIYYSQIVNDFQKGDIAEGYSVSREKKESFPLTVTSAQKNPTAFYLCASSIDLLGSSYNEQFFGPGTRLTVL.

This clone was recorded only once. The chain employs TRBV7-9 and TRBJ2-1; tentative D call: TRBD1 (6 bases). This CDR3 contains 15 residues. Germline V gives CDR1 SEHNR, CDR2 FQNEAQ (reference sequence). Trimming shortened V by 3 bases and J by 5 bases, and 14 bases separated the two germline ends. CDR3 DNA: TGTGCCAGCAGCTTTAACAGGGACATCGACAATGAGCAGTTCTTC. This translates into CASSFNRDIDNEQFF.

This sequence joins TRBV6-5 and TRBJ1-2, with 10 bases aligning to TRBD1. Germline-derived CDR1 and CDR2 are MNHEY and SVGAGI. CDR3 length equals 15 residues. The V segment lost 6 bases and the J segment 0 bases; nucleotides outside the gene matches: 4. The chain's CDR3 is CASRPGTGANYGYTF. Here the CDR3 DNA reads TGTGCCAGCAGACCCGGGACAGGGGCTAACTATGGCTACACCTTC.

This chain links TRBV30 with TRBJ1-5, with 8 bases lining up with TRBD1. The CDR3 length is 17 residues. Germline V CDR1 and CDR2: GTSNPN, SVGIG (reference sequence). Trimming cost V 0 bases and J 4 bases; bases outside gene matches: 11. The CDR3 nucleotides read TGTGCCTGGAGTGTGGGCGACAGGGGTGTATGGAATCAGCCCCAGCATTTT. Its translation: CAWSVGDRGVWNQPQHF. The variable domain in full, with the rest retrieved from reference TRBV30 and TRBJ1-5, is SQTIHQWPATLVQPVGSPLSLECTVEGTSNPNLYWYRQAAGRGLQLLFYSVGIGQISSEVPQNLSASRPQDRQFILSSKKLLLSDSGFYLCAWSVGDRGVWNQPQHFGDGTRLSIL.

This clone was observed once. This chain links TRBV18 with TRBJ1-4; D gene ambiguous. The CDR3 length is 13 residues. The V gene lost 1 base and the J gene lost 8 bases, with 8 bases spanning the gap. Germline V gene sequence: CDR1 KGHSH, CDR2 LQKENI. CDR3 sequence reads: CASSPQGGEKLFF. CDR3 nucleotides: TGTGCCAGCTCACCACAGGGCGGGGAAAAACTGTTTTTT.

The rearrangement uses TRBV14 and TRBJ2-5; tentatively, D is TRBD2 (5 bases). V lost 4 bases and J 10 bases, leaving 13 bases between the germline ends. Germline CDR1 SGHDN, CDR2 FVKESK. The CDR3 consists of 12 residues. This CDR3 reads CASSPGSKLQYF. The CDR3 DNA reads TGTGCCAGCAGCCCGGGGTCCAAGCTCCAGTACTTC.

This chain uses TRBV19 with TRBJ1-2, with 7 bases aligning to TRBD1. The CDR3 loop spans 14 amino acids. The germline gives CDR1 LNHDA, CDR2 SQIVND (reference sequence). V lost 6 bases, J lost 6 bases, and 10 bases stayed unmatched. The CDR3 coding sequence is TGTGCCAGTAGCGACAGGGTACCTCCGCATGGCTACACCTTC. It translates to CASSDRVPPHGYTF.